Each of the 13 T cell receptor beta chains below was sequenced from the same sample in a study of monozygotic twins with inflammatory bowel disease. TCRdb reprocessed the 5' RACE reads, keeping one entry per CDR3 protein, no DNA. The data include around 400,000 distinct CDR3 sequences; the top ten clones carry around 2.5%. The sequenced sample was blood. Source of these receptors: a human donor with ulcerative colitis or Crohn's disease, or a healthy co-twin of an affected twin (not recorded which).

The chain carries TRBV10-3 and TRBJ2-7. CDR1 is ENHRY, CDR2 SYGVKD, per germline. This CDR3 comprises 13 residues. The CDR3 sequence: CAISETGPHEQYF.

The V and J genes are TRBV19 and TRBJ2-1; no DNA is available, so the TRBD1 call from TCRdb remains unchecked. The CDR3 is 18 residues long. CDR1 and CDR2 from the germline V gene are LNHDA and SQIVND (reference sequence). The chain's CDR3 is CATLRTGASTSSYNEQFF. Looking up the rest from reference TRBV19 and TRBJ2-1 gives the full variable domain: DGGITQSPKYLFRKEGQNVTLSCEQNLNHDAMYWYRQDPGQGLRLIYYSQIVNDFQKGDIAEGYSVSREKKESFPLTVTSAQKNPTAFYLCATLRTGASTSSYNEQFFGPGTRLTVL.

This chain's CDR3 is CASSSSPPGPRAAFF. The genes are TRBV27 and TRBJ1-1. The CDR3 runs to 15 residues. Germline values: CDR1 MNHEY, CDR2 SMNVEV (reference sequence).

CDR3 protein: CASSLEGSGGPYTF. V is TRBV5-4 and J is TRBJ1-2. This CDR3 is built from 14 residues. Germline V lookup: CDR1 SGHNT, CDR2 YYREEE (reference sequence).

CDR3 sequence reads: CASSLSGGQGQYEQYF. The chain uses TRBV27 and TRBJ2-7; the D gene TCRdb calls, TRBD1, cannot be checked with no DNA. CDR3 length: 16 residues. The V gene's germline CDR1 is MNHEY and CDR2 SMNVEV (reference sequence).

V usage is TRBV27 and J usage is TRBJ2-2; TCRdb's D gene call, TRBD2, goes unchecked for lack of DNA. The CDR3 loop spans 13 amino acids. Germline values: CDR1 MNHEY, CDR2 SMNVEV (reference sequence). CDR3 amino acids: CASSLGGVGELFF.

The chain combines TRBV12-3 or TRBV12-4 with TRBJ2-6; TCRdb's D call of TRBD1 is untestable without DNA. CDR3 size: 13 residues. CDR3 residues: CASVPGGANVLTF.

V usage is TRBV5-1 and J usage is TRBJ2-7; the D call of TRBD2 rests on TCRdb alone, since no DNA is present to check it. Looked up from germline, CDR1 is SGHRS and CDR2 is YFSETQ. The CDR3 length is 14 residues. Here the CDR3 reads CASSFSGGRYEQYF.

The genes are TRBV5-1 and TRBJ1-3; the D call from TCRdb, TRBD1, cannot be confirmed without DNA. CDR1 SGHRS and CDR2 YFSETQ come from the germline V gene. The CDR3 is made up of 18 amino acids. The CDR3 sequence: CASSPGIQETPELYTIYF.

The chain employs TRBV20-1 and TRBJ1-3; the TRBD1 assignment by TCRdb is unverifiable without DNA. CDR1 and CDR2 from the germline V gene are DFQATT and SNEGSKA (reference sequence). The CDR3 has 14 amino acids. The CDR3 loop reads CSATRGGIGNTIYF.

The V call is TRBV6-1, the J call TRBJ2-3; TCRdb proposes TRBD1, but this gene call is untestable without DNA. The CDR3 is 16 amino acids. Germline lookup yields CDR1 MNHNS and CDR2 SASEGT. The CDR3 sequence: CASSPGQSLVADTQYF.

V and J are TRBV7-9 and TRBJ1-4. The CDR3 extends over 14 amino acids. Germline CDR1 is SEHNR and CDR2 is FQNEAQ (reference sequence). CDR3 region: CASSSGAGEGKLFF. The full variable domain, with the rest looked up from reference TRBV7-9 and TRBJ1-4, is DTGVSQNPRHKITKRGQNVTFRCDPISEHNRLYWYRQTLGQGPEFLTYFQNEAQLEKSRLLSDRFSAERPKGSFSTLEIQRTEQGDSAMYLCASSSGAGEGKLFFGSGTQLSVL.

This chain joins TRBV19 and TRBJ1-1; no DNA is available, so the TRBD1 call from TCRdb remains unchecked. Germline V lookup: CDR1 LNHDA, CDR2 SQIVND (reference sequence). This CDR3 contains 14 residues. The CDR3 is CASSSQGRGTEAFF.